This T cell receptor (beta chain) is from a study of T cell responses to AZD1222 COVID-19 vaccine. Remarks on this clone: Its target is not known.

Study-level results: Vaccine-associated CD4 TCRs ranged over spike, dominating at 160-218 and 743-854. A reported finding is that nearly half of spike-specific TCRs target unmutated variant regions.

Libraries were prepared by immunoSEQ multiplex PCR; TCRdb keeps only in-frame clonotypes and omits some of them. The sample holds 89,000 or so clones, about nine tenths seen once. This CDR3 comprises 13 residues. V gave up 3 bases and J gave up 7 bases, with 10 bases separating them. Germline V gene lookup returns CDR1 SNHLY and CDR2 FYNNEI. This clonotype was sampled from an adult who received the AZD1222 COVID-19 vaccine. The sequences come from peripheral blood, collected 28 days after the second AZD1222 dose. The rearrangement uses TRBV2 and TRBJ1-5; D is unclear. CDR3 sequence: CASSDSQTQPQHF. CDR3 sequence (DNA): TGTGCCAGCAGTGACTCTCAGACGCAGCCCCAGCATTTT.